This passage covers 2 T cell receptor beta chains from one sample sequenced in a study of T cells in Graves' hyperthyroidism and ophthalmopathy. Researchers amplified the TCR beta CDR3 regions from RNA transcripts. The HTBI set primed first-round TCR CDR3 RT-PCR. Each CDR3 protein is one row after TCRdb ran MiXCR on the multiplex PCR reads. This table has about 560,000 distinct CDR3 sequences, 16% appearing once. The specimen was blood. The receptors stem from a woman under 30 with Graves' hyperthyroidism.

This clonotype was counted a few times. CDR3 in amino acids: CASSPIRGGHGTDTQYF. CDR3 bases: TGTGCCAGCAGCCCCATTCGAGGGGGCCACGGCACAGATACGCAGTATTTT. V and J are TRBV6-1 and TRBJ2-3; 7 positions agree with TRBD1. The V and J ends lost 6 bases and 1 base, in that order; junction bases with no gene match: 13. The CDR3 contains 17 residues. Germline CDR1 and CDR2: MNHNS and SASEGT.

This clonotype was counted a few times. V is TRBV28 and J is TRBJ2-5; unclear D gene. Germline V gene sequence: CDR1 MDHEN, CDR2 SYDVKM. The CDR3 runs to 12 residues. Trimming pared 9 bases from V and 7 bases from J, leaving 15 bases between. The CDR3 bases are TGTGCCAGAACCACTGCCACTGGGACCCAGTACTTC. This translates into CARTTATGTQYF.